The rows below give T cell receptor beta chains drawn from one sample of a study of vaccination effects on CD4 cells after COVID-19. No antigen is known for these receptors. Clones were sequenced by immunoSEQ multiplex PCR, and TCRdb holds only the in-frame ones, with some missing. The data contain around 20,000 clones, around two thirds of them singletons. Specimen: CD4+ T cells from PBMCs cultured with HCoV-229E spike peptides, collected before COVID-19 vaccination. These receptors all stem from a human donor who received a COVID-19 vaccine. Both conserved end residues are part of each CDR3.

cdr3_aa | v_call
CASSFRLGTSGGKQETQYF | TRBV11-2
CASSPMTSGNTGELFF | TRBV18
CAWLLQGGNEQFF | TRBV30
CASSQSGSITGELFF | TRBV5-1
CASSPPITSATGNEQFF | TRBV18
CASSQSAQSNYGYTF | TRBV16
CASSETIQGLSGYTF | TRBV6-5
CASSQGSGRGVETQYF | TRBV4-2
CASSQDSGTGVFGGTGELFF | TRBV14
CASSLEGRGVNQPQHF | TRBV28
CASTWTSGVYEQYF | TRBV21-1
CASTTRGGQGATGELFF | TRBV19
CASSPGGSSYSNQPQHF | TRBV5-1
CASSFQGTSYNEQFF | TRBV7-9
CASGPWGTNYGYTF | TRBV19
CASSLSLGGEQFF | TRBV27
CASSPRPDSPNEKLFF | TRBV7-2